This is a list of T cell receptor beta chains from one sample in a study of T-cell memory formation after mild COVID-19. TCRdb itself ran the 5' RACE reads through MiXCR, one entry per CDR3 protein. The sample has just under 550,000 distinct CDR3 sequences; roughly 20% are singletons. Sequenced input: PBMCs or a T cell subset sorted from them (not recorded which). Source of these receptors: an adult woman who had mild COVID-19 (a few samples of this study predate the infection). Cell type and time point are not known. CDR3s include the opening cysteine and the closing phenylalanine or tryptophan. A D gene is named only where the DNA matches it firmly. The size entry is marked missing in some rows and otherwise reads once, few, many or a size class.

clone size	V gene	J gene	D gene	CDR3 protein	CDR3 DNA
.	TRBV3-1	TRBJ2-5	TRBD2	CASSQTGGGETQYF	TGTGCCAGCAGCCAAACGGGGGGAGGGGAGACCCAGTACTTC
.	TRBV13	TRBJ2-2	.	CASSPTVGELFF	TGTGCCAGCAGCCCCACAGTCGGGGAGCTGTTTTTT
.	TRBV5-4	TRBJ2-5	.	CASRQRDQGNQETQYF	TGTGCCAGCAGGCAGCGCGACCAGGGTAATCAAGAGACCCAGTACTTC
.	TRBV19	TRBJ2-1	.	CASSIVRVTYNEQFF	TGTGCCAGTAGTATTGTACGGGTTACCTACAATGAGCAGTTCTTC
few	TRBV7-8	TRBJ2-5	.	CASSLISETQYF	TGTGCCAGCAGCTTAATCTCAGAGACCCAGTACTTC
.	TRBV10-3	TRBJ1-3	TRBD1	CAIRQGPDSGNTIYF	TGTGCCATCAGACAGGGGCCCGACTCTGGAAACACCATATATTTT
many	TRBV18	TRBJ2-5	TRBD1	CASSPGTAETQYF	TGTGCCAGCTCACCAGGGACAGCAGAGACCCAGTACTTC
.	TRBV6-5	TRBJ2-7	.	CASSLDEATVYEQYF	TGTGCCAGCAGTCTGGACGAAGCCACAGTATACGAGCAGTACTTC
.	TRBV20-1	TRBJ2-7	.	CSARGRPSSYEQYF	TGCAGTGCTAGGGGCAGGCCCAGCTCCTACGAGCAGTACTTC
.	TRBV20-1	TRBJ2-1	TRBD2	CSTQSGRGLAGQFF	TGCAGTACTCAGTCTGGCAGGGGACTAGCGGGGCAGTTCTTC
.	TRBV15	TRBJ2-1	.	CATSRDVVHNEQFF	TGTGCCACCAGCAGAGATGTAGTCCACAATGAGCAGTTCTTC
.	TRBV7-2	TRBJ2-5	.	CASSLAQTGEETQYF	TGTGCCAGCAGCTTAGCGCAAACAGGAGAGGAGACCCAGTACTTC
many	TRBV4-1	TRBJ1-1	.	CASSQEATGNTEAFF	TGCGCCAGCAGCCAAGAGGCGACAGGGAACACTGAAGCTTTCTTT
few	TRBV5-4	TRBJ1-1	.	CASSLPIGRGNTEAFF	TGTGCCAGCAGCCTCCCCATCGGGCGGGGGAACACTGAAGCTTTCTTT
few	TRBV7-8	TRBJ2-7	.	CASSLARSDRDYEQYF	TGTGCCAGCAGCTTAGCGCGGTCCGATCGGGATTACGAGCAGTACTTC
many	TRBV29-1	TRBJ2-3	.	CSVEGTQYF	TGCAGCGTTGAAGGCACGCAGTATTTT
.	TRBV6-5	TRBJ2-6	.	CASSYSLHRSSGANVLTF	TGTGCCAGCAGTTACTCCCTTCACAGATCTTCTGGGGCCAACGTCCTGACTTTC
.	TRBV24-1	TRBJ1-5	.	CAPGSQSNGNQPQHF	TGTGCCCCCGGATCCCAGAGTAATGGCAATCAGCCCCAGCATTTT
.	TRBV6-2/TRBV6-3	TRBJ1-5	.	CASSGSGPQGAQHF	TGTGCCAGCAGTGGAAGCGGCCCCCAAGGAGCCCAGCATTTT
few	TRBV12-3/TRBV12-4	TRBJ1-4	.	CASTPDEKLFF	TGTGCCAGCACCCCGGACGAAAAACTGTTTTTT
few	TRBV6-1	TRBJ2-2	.	CASSRTAGAIARELFF	TGTGCCAGCAGTCGAACGGCAGGGGCAATAGCCAGGGAGCTGTTTTTT